This T cell receptor (beta chain) comes out of a study of OX40 agonist ivuxolimab in advanced cancers. This clone was found once. Profiling relied on immunoSEQ multiplex PCR, and the TCRdb table lists in-frame clones only, not all of them. This sample has about 41,000 clones, with about 89% found just once. V was clipped by 5 bases and J by 5 bases; unmatched bases: 5. This CDR3 comprises 14 residues. Germline V gives CDR1 MNHNS, CDR2 SASEGT. The rearrangement uses TRBV6-1 and TRBJ1-1; 10 bases agree with TRBD1. This receptor was taken from an adult with an advanced solid tumor such as melanoma, head and neck, liver or kidney cancer. Sequenced here: CD4+ or CD8+ T cells sorted from blood, sampled in a trial of the OX40 agonist ivuxolimab. The CDR3 nucleotides read TGTGCCAGCAGTCCGGGACAGGGGAGAACTGAAGCTTTCTTT. This encodes CASSPGQGRTEAFF.